The sequence of this T cell receptor beta chain was determined in a study of a mutant IDH1 vaccine in newly diagnosed glioma. Study-wide background: Week 35 held visit V12, while week 47 held visit V13.

Repertoires were generated with immunoSEQ multiplex PCR, while TCRdb's copy carries only in-frame clones and drops some. The sample includes 20,000 or so clones, roughly 84% of them seen just once. Study-wide results and limits: Seemingly, pseudoprogression had no relation to changes in the top peripheral T cell clonotypes.

As to this clone: Antigen: not known.

Germline values: CDR1 SGHRS, CDR2 YFSETQ. The CDR3 spans 15 residues. With 4 bases clipped from V and 4 bases from J, the junction kept 5 bases outside the gene matches. Time point noted: week 47, end of study. One vaccine dose held 300 ug of mutant IDH1 20-mer peptide and came with topical imiquimod. Vaccination of patients was performed eight times, in weeks 1, 3, 5, 7, 11, 15, 19 and 23. New IDH1-mutant, ATRX-lost WHO grade 3 or 4 astrocytomas occurred in donors. This TCR came from a man in his forties with glioma. The source material was PBMCs, sampled from a glioma patient whose treatment included an IDH1 peptide vaccine. The J gene is TRBJ2-5, the V gene TRBV5-1; TRBD2 matches at 12 bases. DNA for the CDR3: TGCGCCAGCAGCGCGACTAGCGGGAGAGGAGAGACCCAGTACTTC. It is translated as CASSATSGRGETQYF.